The clone carrying this TCR beta chain is labeled medium-sized. The entry originates in a study of blood T cell repertoires in COVID-19. Overall study: Sites across the United States, Italy and Spain contributed samples from acute and convalescent COVID-19. Nucleic acid was either cDNA or gDNA, and it came from T cells, B-cell-depleted T cells, or PBMCs.

Germline CDR1 is SNHLY and CDR2 is FYNNEI. The CDR3 contains 13 residues. The germline V and J ends were trimmed by 11 bases and 2 bases, with 16 bases remaining between them. Authors' methods: Reference gene primer amplification yielded estimated nucleated cell counts. TCRdb keeps only in-frame clones here, not all; method: immunoSEQ multiplex PCR. V and J calls and clone size are given by that table; D and trimming were obtained from the DNA. The table records roughly 100,000 clones, about 75% of them present only once. V gene TRBV2 combines with J gene TRBJ2-7; D call uncertain. The sample comprised peripheral blood. The receptor's source is an older woman with acute or convalescent COVID-19. The CDR3 coding sequence is TGTGCCGGCCGTGGCGAAAATACCTACGAGCAGTACTTC. Amino acids: CAGRGENTYEQYF.